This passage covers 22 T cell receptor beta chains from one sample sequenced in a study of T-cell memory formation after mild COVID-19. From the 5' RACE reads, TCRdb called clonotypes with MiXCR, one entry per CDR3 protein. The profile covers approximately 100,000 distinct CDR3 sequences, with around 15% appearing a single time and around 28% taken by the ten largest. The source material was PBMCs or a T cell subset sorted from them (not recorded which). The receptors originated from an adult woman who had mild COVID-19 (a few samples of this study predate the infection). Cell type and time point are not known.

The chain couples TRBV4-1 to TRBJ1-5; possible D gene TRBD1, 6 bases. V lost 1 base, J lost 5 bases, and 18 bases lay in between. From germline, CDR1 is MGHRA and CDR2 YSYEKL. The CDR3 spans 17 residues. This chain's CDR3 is CASSQGPEGGGDQPQHF. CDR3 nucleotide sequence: TGCGCCAGCAGCCAAGGACCGGAGGGGGGGGGAGATCAGCCCCAGCATTTT.

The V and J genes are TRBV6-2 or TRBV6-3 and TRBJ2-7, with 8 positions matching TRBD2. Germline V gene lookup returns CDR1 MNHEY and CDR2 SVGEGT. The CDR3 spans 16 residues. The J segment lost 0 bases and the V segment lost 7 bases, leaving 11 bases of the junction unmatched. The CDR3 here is CASTFTTSESSYEQYF. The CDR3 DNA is TGTGCCAGCACTTTCACGACTAGCGAGAGCTCCTACGAGCAGTACTTC.

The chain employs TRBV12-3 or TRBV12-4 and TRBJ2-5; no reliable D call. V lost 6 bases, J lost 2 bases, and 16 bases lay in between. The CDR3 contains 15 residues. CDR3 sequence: CASRSLERDQETQYF. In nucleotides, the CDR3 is TGTGCCAGCAGATCCCTTGAAAGGGATCAAGAGACCCAGTACTTC.

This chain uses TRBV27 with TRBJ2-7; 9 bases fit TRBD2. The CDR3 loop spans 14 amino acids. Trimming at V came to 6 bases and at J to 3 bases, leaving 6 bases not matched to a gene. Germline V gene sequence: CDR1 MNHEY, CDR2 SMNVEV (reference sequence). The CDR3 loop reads CASRISGSIYEQYF. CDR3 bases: TGTGCCAGCAGAATTAGCGGGAGCATCTACGAGCAGTACTTC.

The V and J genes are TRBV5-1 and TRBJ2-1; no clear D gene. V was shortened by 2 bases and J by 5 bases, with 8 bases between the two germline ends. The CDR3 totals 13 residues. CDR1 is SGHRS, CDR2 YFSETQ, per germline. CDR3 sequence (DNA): TGCGCCAGCAGCTTTAGTTCAAACAATGAGCAGTTCTTC. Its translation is CASSFSSNNEQFF.

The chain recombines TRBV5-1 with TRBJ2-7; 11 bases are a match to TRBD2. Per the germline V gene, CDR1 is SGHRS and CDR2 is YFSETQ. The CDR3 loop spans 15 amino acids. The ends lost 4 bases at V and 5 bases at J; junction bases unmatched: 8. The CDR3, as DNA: TGCGCCAGCAGCCTCGGCCTAGCGGGGGGTAACGAGCAGTACTTC. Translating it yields CASSLGLAGGNEQYF.

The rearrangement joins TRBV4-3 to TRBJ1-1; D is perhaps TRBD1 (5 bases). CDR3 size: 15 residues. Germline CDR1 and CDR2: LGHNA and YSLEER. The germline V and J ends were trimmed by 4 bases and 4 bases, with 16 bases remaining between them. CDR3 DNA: TGCGCCAGCAGCCTGCGATGGGGGGAAGCCACTGAAGCTTTCTTT. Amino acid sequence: CASSLRWGEATEAFF.

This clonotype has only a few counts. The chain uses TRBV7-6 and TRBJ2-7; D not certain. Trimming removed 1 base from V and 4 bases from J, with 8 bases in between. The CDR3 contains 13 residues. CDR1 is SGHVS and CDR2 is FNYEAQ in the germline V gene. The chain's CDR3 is CASSLEAGYEQYF. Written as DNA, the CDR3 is TGTGCCAGCAGCTTAGAGGCTGGTTACGAGCAGTACTTC.

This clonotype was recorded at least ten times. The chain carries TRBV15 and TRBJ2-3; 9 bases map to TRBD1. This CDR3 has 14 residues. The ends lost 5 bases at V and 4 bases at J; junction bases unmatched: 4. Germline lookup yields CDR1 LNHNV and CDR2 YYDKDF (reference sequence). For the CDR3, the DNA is TGTGCCACCAGCGGGGGACAGGGCTCAGATACGCAGTATTTT. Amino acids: CATSGGQGSDTQYF.

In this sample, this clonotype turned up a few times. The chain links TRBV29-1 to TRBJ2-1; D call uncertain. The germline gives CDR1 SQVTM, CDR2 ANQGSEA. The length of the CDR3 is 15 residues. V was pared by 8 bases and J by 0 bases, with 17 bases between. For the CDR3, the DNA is TGCAGCTCTAGAACGGTTCTGAGCTCCTACAATGAGCAGTTCTTC. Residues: CSSRTVLSSYNEQFF.

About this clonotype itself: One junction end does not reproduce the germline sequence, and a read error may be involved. CDR3 amino acids: CASGLGLAGPSSYEQYF. The CDR3 DNA follows: TGTGCCAGCGGCTTAGGGCTAGCGGGACCTAGCTCCTACGAGCAGTACTTC. The chain joins TRBV13 to TRBJ2-7; 9 nucleotides agree with TRBD2. The CDR3 covers 17 residues. Germline lookup yields CDR1 PRHDT and CDR2 FYEKMQ (reference sequence).

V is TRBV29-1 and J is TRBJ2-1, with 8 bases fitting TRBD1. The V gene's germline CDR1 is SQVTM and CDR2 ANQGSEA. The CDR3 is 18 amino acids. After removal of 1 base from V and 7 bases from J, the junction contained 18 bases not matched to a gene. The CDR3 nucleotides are TGCAGCGTTGAAGGGTCCCTCCGACAGGGGTCTCGGGAGAATGAGCAGTTCTTC. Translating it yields CSVEGSLRQGSRENEQFF.

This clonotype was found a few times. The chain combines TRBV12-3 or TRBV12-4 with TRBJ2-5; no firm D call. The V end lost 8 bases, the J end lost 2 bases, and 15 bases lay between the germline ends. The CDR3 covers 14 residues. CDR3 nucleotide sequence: TGTGCCAGCGGACCGGTACAGTCTCAAGAGACCCAGTACTTC. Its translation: CASGPVQSQETQYF.

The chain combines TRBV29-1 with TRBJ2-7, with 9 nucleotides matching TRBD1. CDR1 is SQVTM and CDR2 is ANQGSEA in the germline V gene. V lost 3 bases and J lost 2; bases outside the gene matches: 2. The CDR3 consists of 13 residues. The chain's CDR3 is CSVEGTGTYEQYF. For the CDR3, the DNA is TGCAGCGTTGAGGGGACAGGGACCTACGAGCAGTACTTC.

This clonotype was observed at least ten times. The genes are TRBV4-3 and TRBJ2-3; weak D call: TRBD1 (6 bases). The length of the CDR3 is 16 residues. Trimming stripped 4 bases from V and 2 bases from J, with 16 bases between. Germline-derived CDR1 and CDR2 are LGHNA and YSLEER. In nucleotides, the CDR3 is TGCGCCAGCAGCCTAGGGAGTGGGGGCATCACAGATACGCAGTATTTT. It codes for CASSLGSGGITDTQYF.

The CDR3 loop reads CASSGGGNHEQYF. The CDR3 DNA reads as TGTGCCAGCAGCGGGGGGGGCAACCACGAGCAGTACTTC. The chain employs TRBV13 and TRBJ2-7; D possibly corresponds to TRBD2 (7 bases). Germline values: CDR1 PRHDT, CDR2 FYEKMQ (reference sequence). This CDR3 region has 13 residues. V was cut by 5 bases and J by 5 bases, with 13 bases left in between.

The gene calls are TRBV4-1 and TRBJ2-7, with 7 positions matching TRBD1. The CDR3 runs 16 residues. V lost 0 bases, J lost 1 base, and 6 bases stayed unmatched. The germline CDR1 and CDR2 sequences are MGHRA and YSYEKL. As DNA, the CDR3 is TGCGCCAGCAGCCAAGAATTAGAACAGGGGTCCTACGAGCAGTACTTC. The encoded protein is CASSQELEQGSYEQYF.

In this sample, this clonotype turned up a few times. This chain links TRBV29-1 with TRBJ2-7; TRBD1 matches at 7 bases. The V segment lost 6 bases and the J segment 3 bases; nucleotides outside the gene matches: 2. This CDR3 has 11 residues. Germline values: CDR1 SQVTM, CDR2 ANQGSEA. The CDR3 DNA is TGCAGCGTAGGACAGGACTACGAGCAGTACTTC. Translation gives CSVGQDYEQYF.

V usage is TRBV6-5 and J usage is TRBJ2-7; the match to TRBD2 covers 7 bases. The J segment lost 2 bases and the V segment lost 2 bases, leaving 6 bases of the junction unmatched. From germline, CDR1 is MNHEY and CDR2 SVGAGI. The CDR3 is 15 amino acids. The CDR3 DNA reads TGTGCCAGCAGTTACACGGGGGGACTACCCTACGAGCAGTACTTC. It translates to CASSYTGGLPYEQYF.

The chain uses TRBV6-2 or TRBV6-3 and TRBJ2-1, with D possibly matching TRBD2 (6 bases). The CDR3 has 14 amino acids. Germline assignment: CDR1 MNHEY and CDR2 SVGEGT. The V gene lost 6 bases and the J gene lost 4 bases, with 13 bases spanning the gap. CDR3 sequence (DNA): TGTGCCAGCAGGCACGGTGGGGGGTACAATGAGCAGTTCTTC. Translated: CASRHGGGYNEQFF.

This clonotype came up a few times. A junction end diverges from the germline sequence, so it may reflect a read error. This CDR3 reads CASSLTRDGNQPQHF. CDR3 coding DNA: TGTGCCAGCAGCCTAACCCGGGACGGCAATCAACCCCAGCATTTT. The gene calls are TRBV7-6 and TRBJ1-5; weak D call: TRBD1 (5 bases). CDR1 and CDR2 from the germline V gene are SGHVS and FNYEAQ. The CDR3 runs 15 residues.

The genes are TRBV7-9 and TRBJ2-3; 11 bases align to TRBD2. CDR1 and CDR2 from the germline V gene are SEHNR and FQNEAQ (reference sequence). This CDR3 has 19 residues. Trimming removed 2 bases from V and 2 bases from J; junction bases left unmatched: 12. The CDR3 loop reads CASSLYRGVTSGTTDTQYF. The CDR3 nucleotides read TGTGCCAGCAGCTTATATCGCGGTGTGACTAGCGGGACCACAGATACGCAGTATTTT.